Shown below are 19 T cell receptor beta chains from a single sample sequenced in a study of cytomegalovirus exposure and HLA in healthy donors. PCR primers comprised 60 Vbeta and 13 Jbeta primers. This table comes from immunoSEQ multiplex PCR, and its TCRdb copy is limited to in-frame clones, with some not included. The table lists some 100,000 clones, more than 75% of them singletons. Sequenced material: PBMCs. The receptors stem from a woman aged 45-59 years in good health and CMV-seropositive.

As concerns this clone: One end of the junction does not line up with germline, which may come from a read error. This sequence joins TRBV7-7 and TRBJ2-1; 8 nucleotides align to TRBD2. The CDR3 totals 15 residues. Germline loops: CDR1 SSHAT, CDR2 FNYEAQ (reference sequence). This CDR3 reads CASTDRGGGYNEQFF. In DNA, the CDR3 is TGTGCTAGCACCGACCGGGGGGGCGGTTACAATGAGCAGTTCTTC.

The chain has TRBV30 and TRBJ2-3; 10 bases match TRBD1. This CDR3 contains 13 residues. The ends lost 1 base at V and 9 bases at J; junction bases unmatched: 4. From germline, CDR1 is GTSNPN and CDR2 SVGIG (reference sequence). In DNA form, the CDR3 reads TGTGCCTGGAGTGCGGGACAGGGGTCGACGCAGTATTTT. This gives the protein CAWSAGQGSTQYF.

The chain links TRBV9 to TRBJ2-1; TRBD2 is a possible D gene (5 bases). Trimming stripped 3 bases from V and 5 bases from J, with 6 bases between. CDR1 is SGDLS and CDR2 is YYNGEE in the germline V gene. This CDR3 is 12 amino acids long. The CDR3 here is CASSERDNEQFF. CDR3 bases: TGTGCCAGCAGCGAGAGGGACAATGAGCAGTTCTTC.

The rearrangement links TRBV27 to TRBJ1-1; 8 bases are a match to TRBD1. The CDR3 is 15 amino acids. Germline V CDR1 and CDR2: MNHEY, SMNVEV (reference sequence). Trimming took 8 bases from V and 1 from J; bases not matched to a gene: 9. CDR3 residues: CASRFRTGSNTEAFF. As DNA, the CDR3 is TGTGCCAGCCGATTTCGGACAGGGTCGAACACTGAAGCTTTCTTT.

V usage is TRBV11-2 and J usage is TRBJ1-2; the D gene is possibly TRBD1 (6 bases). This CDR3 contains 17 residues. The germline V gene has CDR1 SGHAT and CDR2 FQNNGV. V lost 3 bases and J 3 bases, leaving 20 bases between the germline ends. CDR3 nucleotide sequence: TGTGCCAGCAGCTTCGATCTGAAGGGGGACACCCACTATGGCTACACCTTC. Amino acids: CASSFDLKGDTHYGYTF.

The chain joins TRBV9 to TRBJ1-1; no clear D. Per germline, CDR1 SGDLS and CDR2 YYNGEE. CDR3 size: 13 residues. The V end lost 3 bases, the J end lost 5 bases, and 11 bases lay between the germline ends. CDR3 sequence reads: CASSGETGTEAFF. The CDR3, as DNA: TGTGCCAGCAGCGGGGAAACGGGGACTGAAGCTTTCTTT.

CDR3 protein: CASRRGTATDTQYF. For the CDR3, the DNA is TGTGCCAGCAGACGGGGGACCGCCACAGATACGCAGTATTTT. This chain uses TRBV5-4 with TRBJ2-3; weak D call: TRBD2 (6 bases). CDR3 length: 14 residues. The germline CDR1 and CDR2 sequences are SGHNT and YYREEE (reference sequence). The V and J ends lost 5 bases and 2 bases respectively, with 12 bases between them.

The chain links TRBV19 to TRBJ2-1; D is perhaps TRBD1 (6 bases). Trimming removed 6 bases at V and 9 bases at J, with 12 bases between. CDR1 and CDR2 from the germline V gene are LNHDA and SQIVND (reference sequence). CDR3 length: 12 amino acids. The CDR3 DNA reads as TGTGCCAGTAGGTACAGGGTAGGTGAGCAGTTCTTC. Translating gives CASRYRVGEQFF.

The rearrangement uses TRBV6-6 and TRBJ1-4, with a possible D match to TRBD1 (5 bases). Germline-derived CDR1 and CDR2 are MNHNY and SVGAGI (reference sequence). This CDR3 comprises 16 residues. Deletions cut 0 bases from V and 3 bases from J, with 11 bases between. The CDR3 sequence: CASSYSVTGSNEKLFF. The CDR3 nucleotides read TGTGCCAGCAGTTACTCGGTCACAGGATCTAATGAAAAACTGTTTTTT.

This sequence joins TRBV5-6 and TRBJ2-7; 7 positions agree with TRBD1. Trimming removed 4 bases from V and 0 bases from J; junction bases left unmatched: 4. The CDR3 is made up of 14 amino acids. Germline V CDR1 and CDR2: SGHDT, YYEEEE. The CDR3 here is CASSMGQFSYEQYF. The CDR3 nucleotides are TGTGCCAGCAGCATGGGACAGTTCTCCTACGAGCAGTACTTC.

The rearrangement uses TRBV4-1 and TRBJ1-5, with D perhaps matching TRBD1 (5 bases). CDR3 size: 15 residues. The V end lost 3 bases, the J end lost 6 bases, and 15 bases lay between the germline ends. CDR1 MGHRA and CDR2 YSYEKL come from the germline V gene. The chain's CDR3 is CASSHYDSLGQPQHF. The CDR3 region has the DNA TGCGCCAGCAGCCACTACGACAGTTTAGGTCAGCCCCAGCATTTT.

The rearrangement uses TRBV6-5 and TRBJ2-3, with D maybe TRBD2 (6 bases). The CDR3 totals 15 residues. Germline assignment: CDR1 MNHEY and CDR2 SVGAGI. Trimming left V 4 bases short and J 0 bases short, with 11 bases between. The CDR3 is CASSSRLVSTDTQYF. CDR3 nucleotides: TGTGCCAGCAGTTCCCGACTAGTTAGCACAGATACGCAGTATTTT.

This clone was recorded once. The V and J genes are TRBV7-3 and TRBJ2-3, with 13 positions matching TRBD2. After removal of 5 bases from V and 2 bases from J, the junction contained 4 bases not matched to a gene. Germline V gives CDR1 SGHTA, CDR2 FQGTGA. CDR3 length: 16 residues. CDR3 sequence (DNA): TGTGCCAGCAGCCCAGGGACTAGCGGGGTCACAGATACGCAGTATTTT. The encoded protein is CASSPGTSGVTDTQYF.

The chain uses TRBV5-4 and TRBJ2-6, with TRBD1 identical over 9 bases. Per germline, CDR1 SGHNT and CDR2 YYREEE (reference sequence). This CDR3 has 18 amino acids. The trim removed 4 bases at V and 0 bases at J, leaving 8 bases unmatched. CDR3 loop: CASSPGQGISSGANVLTF. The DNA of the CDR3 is TGTGCCAGCAGCCCGGGACAGGGTATAAGCTCTGGGGCCAACGTCCTGACTTTC.

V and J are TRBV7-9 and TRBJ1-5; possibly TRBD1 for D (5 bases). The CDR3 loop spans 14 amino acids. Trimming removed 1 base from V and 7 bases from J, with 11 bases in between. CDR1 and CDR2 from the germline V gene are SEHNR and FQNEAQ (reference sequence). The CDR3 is CASSLGGDFQPQHF. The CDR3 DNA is TGTGCCAGCAGCTTAGGAGGGGACTTCCAGCCCCAGCATTTT.

CDR3 loop: CASSLVRGQNTEAFF. As DNA, the CDR3 is TGTGCCAGCAGCTTAGTTCGGGGACAGAACACTGAAGCTTTCTTT. The J gene is TRBJ1-1, the V gene TRBV7-8, with a possible D match to TRBD1 (6 bases). This CDR3 spans 15 amino acids. Germline V gene lookup returns CDR1 SGHVS and CDR2 FQNEAQ. Deletions cut 1 base from V and 1 base from J, with 10 bases between.

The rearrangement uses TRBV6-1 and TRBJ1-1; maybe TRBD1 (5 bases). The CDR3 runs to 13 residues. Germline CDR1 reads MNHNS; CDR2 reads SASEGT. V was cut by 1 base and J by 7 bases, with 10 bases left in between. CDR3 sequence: CASSEGRVGEAFF. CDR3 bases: TGTGCCAGCAGTGAAGGCAGGGTGGGTGAAGCTTTCTTT.

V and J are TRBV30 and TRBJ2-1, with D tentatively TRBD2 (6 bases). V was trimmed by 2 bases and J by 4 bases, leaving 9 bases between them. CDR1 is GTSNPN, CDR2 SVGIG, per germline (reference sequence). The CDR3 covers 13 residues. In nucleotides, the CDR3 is TGTGCCTGGAGTCCCCTAGCGTACAATGAGCAGTTCTTC. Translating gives CAWSPLAYNEQFF.

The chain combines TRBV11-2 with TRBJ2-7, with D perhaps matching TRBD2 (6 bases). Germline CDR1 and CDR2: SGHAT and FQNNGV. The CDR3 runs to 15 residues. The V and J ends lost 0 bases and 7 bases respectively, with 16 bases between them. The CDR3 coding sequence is TGTGCCAGCAGCTTAGAGGAGGGCTGGTCGTGGGAGCAGTACTTC. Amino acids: CASSLEEGWSWEQYF.